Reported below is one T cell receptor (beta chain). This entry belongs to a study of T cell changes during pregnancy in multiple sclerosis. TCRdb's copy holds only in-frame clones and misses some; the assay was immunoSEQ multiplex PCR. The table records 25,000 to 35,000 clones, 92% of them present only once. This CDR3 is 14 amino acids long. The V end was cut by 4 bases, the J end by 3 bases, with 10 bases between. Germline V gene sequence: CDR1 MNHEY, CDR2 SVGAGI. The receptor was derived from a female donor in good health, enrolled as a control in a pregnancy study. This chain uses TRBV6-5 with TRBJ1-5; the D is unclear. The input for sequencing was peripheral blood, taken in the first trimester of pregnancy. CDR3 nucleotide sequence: TGTGCCAGCAGTTTGATCAGTTCCAATCAGCCCCAGCATTTT. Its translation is CASSLISSNQPQHF.